A selection of T cell receptor beta chains follows, all from one sample in a study of cytomegalovirus exposure and HLA in healthy donors. TCRdb keeps only in-frame clones here, not all; method: immunoSEQ multiplex PCR. The data contain under 200,000 clones, around 80% of them singletons. Sequencing input: PBMCs. Receptors originate from a woman aged 45-65 years in good health and CMV-seropositive. The CDR3 runs from the conserved cysteine through the conserved F or W. The D gene is left open where the match is weak. Not all rows give a size; the values are once, few, many and, for expanded clones, a class.

len | abundance | j_gene | d_gene | v_gene | CDR3nt | CDR3aa
14 | few | TRBJ2-1 | . | TRBV6-5 | TGTGCCAGCAGTGACGGCGGGGACCACAATGAGCAGTTCTTC | CASSDGGDHNEQFF
14 | . | TRBJ2-1 | . | TRBV7-6 | TGTGCCAGCAGCTTAGCTGGGCCCTACAATGAGCAGTTCTTC | CASSLAGPYNEQFF
16 | . | TRBJ2-7 | TRBD2 | TRBV7-9 | TGTGCCAGCAGCTTAGTATCGACTAGCGGGAGCTACGAGCAGTACTTC | CASSLVSTSGSYEQYF
13 | few | TRBJ1-1 | . | TRBV6-4 | TGTGCCAGCAGATCAGGGCTGAACACTGAAGCTTTCTTT | CASRSGLNTEAFF
15 | . | TRBJ2-5 | TRBD2 | TRBV12-5 | TGTGCTAGTGGTTTGGCCGGGACTAGCGGAGAGACCCAGTACTTC | CASGLAGTSGETQYF
15 | . | TRBJ2-7 | TRBD2 | TRBV4-3 | TGCGCCAGCAGCCAGCGGCGGGGGGCCCACGGCGAGCAGTACTTC | CASSQRRGAHGEQYF
14 | . | TRBJ2-7 | . | TRBV28 | TGTGCCAGCAGCCTACAGGGCCCCCCCTACGAGCAGTACTTC | CASSLQGPPYEQYF
14 | . | TRBJ2-7 | TRBD2 | TRBV5-8 | TGTGCCAGCAGCTTCACTAGCGGGAGGCCCCAGCAGTACTTC | CASSFTSGRPQQYF
14 | . | TRBJ2-7 | . | TRBV7-6 | TGTGCCAGCAGCTTAGGTCAGCCTGCGGGCGAGCAGTACTTC | CASSLGQPAGEQYF
14 | . | TRBJ2-3 | . | TRBV5-1 | TGCGCCAGCAGCTTGGAGACAGGCACAGATACGCAGTATTTT | CASSLETGTDTQYF
18 | . | TRBJ1-1 | TRBD1 | TRBV7-9 | TGTGCCAGCAGCTTAATAGGACAGGGGAGTTTGTTTATCGCTGAAGCTTTCTTT | CASSLIGQGSLFIAEAFF
16 | few | TRBJ2-7 | . | TRBV19 | TGTGCCAGTAGATCCGGTTTCAGGGGTCCGACCTACGAGCAGTACTTC | CASRSGFRGPTYEQYF
16 | . | TRBJ2-7 | . | TRBV2 | TGTGCCAGCAGTGGGGGAATTGGACTTGAGCGCTACGAGCAGTACTTC | CASSGGIGLERYEQYF
16 | . | TRBJ1-5 | TRBD1 | TRBV27 | TGTGCCAGCAGTCTAGGGTCCGACAGGGTTAATCAGCCCCAGCATTTT | CASSLGSDRVNQPQHF
14 | few | TRBJ1-1 | . | TRBV4-3 | TGCGCCAGCAGCCGCGGCAGGGGCGGCACTGAAGCTTTCTTT | CASSRGRGGTEAFF
15 | . | TRBJ1-1 | . | TRBV6-5 | TGTGCCAGCTTCCGGACAGTTCAAGGGGACACTGAAGCTTTCTTT | CASFRTVQGDTEAFF
15 | . | TRBJ1-2 | . | TRBV5-1 | TGCGCCAGCAGCTTGGCGGTGAACGTTAACTATGGCTACACCTTC | CASSLAVNVNYGYTF
14 | . | TRBJ1-2 | TRBD1 | TRBV29-1 | TGCAGCGCCGAAATTACAGGGGCCGGTTATGGCTACACCTTC | CSAEITGAGYGYTF
15 | . | TRBJ2-1 | . | TRBV6-6 | TGTGCCAGCAGTTATAGTAGCCTAGCTCAAAATGAGCAGTTCTTC | CASSYSSLAQNEQFF
14 | . | TRBJ1-1 | . | TRBV11-2 | TGTGCCAGCAGCTGGGCCCCACAGGTTGGTGAAGCTTTCTTT | CASSWAPQVGEAFF
14 | once | TRBJ2-3 | TRBD2 | TRBV7-3 | TGTGCCAGCAGCCCGACTAGCGGAACAGATACGCAGTATTTT | CASSPTSGTDTQYF
19 | . | TRBJ2-7 | TRBD1 | TRBV4-3 | TGCGCCAGCAGCCAAGCAGCTTCCGGGACAGGGGGAGTACTGTACGAGCAGTACTTC | CASSQAASGTGGVLYEQYF
14 | . | TRBJ1-2 | . | TRBV28 | TGTGCCAGCAGAGACCCGGTACAGGTTTATGGCTACACCTTC | CASRDPVQVYGYTF
16 | . | TRBJ1-6 | TRBD1 | TRBV10-2 | TGCGCCAGCAGTGAGTCGACTCGGCAGGGGGATTCACCCCTCCACTTT | CASSESTRQGDSPLHF
11 | . | TRBJ2-7 | . | TRBV5-6 | TGTGCCAGCAGCCTAGGATACGAGCAGTACTTC | CASSLGYEQYF
14 | . | TRBJ1-2 | . | TRBV18 | TGTGCCAGCTCAGCAAGCGGGGGCGCGGGAGGCTACACCTTC | CASSASGGAGGYTF
14 | few | TRBJ2-1 | TRBD2 | TRBV28 | TGTGCCAGCAGTTTAACTAGCGTCTACAATGAGCAGTTCTTC | CASSLTSVYNEQFF
14 | . | TRBJ2-7 | . | TRBV19 | TGTGCCAGTAGCAGCCCCCGGGACAACTACGAGCAGTACTTC | CASSSPRDNYEQYF
16 | . | TRBJ2-3 | TRBD1 | TRBV2 | TGTGCCAGCAGTGAATTTGGGACAGGAGGCTTAGGTACGCAGTATTTT | CASSEFGTGGLGTQYF
14 | . | TRBJ2-7 | TRBD1 | TRBV6-5 | TGTGCCAGCAGTCTCGACAGGGATCCCTACGAGCAGTACTTC | CASSLDRDPYEQYF
11 | . | TRBJ2-7 | . | TRBV27 | TGTGCCTCAGGACAGTTTATTGAGCAGTACTTC | CASGQFIEQYF
17 | . | TRBJ2-3 | TRBD2 | TRBV15 | TGTGCCACCAGCAGAGGGGGAGCGGGAGTGGGCGCAGATACGCAGTATTTT | CATSRGGAGVGADTQYF
12 | . | TRBJ1-2 | . | TRBV7-2 | TGTGCCAGCAGCTTCGGGTCAAGGGGCTACACCTTC | CASSFGSRGYTF
17 | . | TRBJ2-1 | TRBD2 | TRBV10-3 | TGTGCCATCAGCGCCGGGACTAGCGGGACACATCCTAGGGGGCAGTTCTTC | CAISAGTSGTHPRGQFF
15 | . | TRBJ1-1 | . | TRBV7-2 | TGTGCCAGCAGCACTCGAACAGGCGATAACACTGAAGCTTTCTTT | CASSTRTGDNTEAFF
16 | once | TRBJ2-6 | . | TRBV5-1 | TGCGCCAGCAGCTCGTCAGGGGATACTGGGGCCAACGTCCTGACTTTC | CASSSSGDTGANVLTF
12 | . | TRBJ2-7 | TRBD2 | TRBV29-1 | TGCAGCGTGCTCGGGGGGGCCTACGAGCAGTACTTC | CSVLGGAYEQYF
15 | . | TRBJ2-5 | . | TRBV5-4 | TGTGCCAGCAGACTGGCCGGCGGAAAGATAGAGACCCAGTACTTC | CASRLAGGKIETQYF
14 | . | TRBJ1-5 | . | TRBV28 | TGTGCCAGCAGTTTACGACAGAACAATCAGCCCCAGCATTTT | CASSLRQNNQPQHF
15 | once | TRBJ1-5 | TRBD1 | TRBV5-8 | TGTGCCAGCAGCTTGGGACAGGGGTTCAATCAGCCCCAGCATTTT | CASSLGQGFNQPQHF
12 | . | TRBJ1-2 | . | TRBV6-6 | TGTGCCAGCAGTTTGGAGGGATCCGGCTACACCTTC | CASSLEGSGYTF
18 | . | TRBJ1-5 | TRBD1 | TRBV9 | TGTGCCAGCAGCGTAAGGGGGAAGGGGGCTTCTAGCAATCAGCCCCAGCATTTT | CASSVRGKGASSNQPQHF
13 | few | TRBJ1-2 | . | TRBV5-1 | TGCGCCAGCAGCACTGAAGGGGTGTCTGGCTACACCTTC | CASSTEGVSGYTF
16 | . | TRBJ2-3 | TRBD2 | TRBV5-1 | TGCGCCAGCAGCTTCCCAGCGGGAGCTAGCACAGATACGCAGTATTTT | CASSFPAGASTDTQYF
16 | . | TRBJ2-1 | . | TRBV19 | TGTGCCAGTAGTATGGGGCAGGGAACGTTGTACAATGAGCAGTTCTTC | CASSMGQGTLYNEQFF
15 | . | TRBJ2-7 | TRBD1 | TRBV7-9 | TGTTCCAGCAGCTTCGACAGGGGACACGTCGACGAGCAGTACTTC | CSSSFDRGHVDEQYF
16 | few | TRBJ2-7 | TRBD2 | TRBV7-9 | TGTGCCAGCAGCTTAGCAGGCGGGAGCGGCTTATACGAGCAGTACTTC | CASSLAGGSGLYEQYF